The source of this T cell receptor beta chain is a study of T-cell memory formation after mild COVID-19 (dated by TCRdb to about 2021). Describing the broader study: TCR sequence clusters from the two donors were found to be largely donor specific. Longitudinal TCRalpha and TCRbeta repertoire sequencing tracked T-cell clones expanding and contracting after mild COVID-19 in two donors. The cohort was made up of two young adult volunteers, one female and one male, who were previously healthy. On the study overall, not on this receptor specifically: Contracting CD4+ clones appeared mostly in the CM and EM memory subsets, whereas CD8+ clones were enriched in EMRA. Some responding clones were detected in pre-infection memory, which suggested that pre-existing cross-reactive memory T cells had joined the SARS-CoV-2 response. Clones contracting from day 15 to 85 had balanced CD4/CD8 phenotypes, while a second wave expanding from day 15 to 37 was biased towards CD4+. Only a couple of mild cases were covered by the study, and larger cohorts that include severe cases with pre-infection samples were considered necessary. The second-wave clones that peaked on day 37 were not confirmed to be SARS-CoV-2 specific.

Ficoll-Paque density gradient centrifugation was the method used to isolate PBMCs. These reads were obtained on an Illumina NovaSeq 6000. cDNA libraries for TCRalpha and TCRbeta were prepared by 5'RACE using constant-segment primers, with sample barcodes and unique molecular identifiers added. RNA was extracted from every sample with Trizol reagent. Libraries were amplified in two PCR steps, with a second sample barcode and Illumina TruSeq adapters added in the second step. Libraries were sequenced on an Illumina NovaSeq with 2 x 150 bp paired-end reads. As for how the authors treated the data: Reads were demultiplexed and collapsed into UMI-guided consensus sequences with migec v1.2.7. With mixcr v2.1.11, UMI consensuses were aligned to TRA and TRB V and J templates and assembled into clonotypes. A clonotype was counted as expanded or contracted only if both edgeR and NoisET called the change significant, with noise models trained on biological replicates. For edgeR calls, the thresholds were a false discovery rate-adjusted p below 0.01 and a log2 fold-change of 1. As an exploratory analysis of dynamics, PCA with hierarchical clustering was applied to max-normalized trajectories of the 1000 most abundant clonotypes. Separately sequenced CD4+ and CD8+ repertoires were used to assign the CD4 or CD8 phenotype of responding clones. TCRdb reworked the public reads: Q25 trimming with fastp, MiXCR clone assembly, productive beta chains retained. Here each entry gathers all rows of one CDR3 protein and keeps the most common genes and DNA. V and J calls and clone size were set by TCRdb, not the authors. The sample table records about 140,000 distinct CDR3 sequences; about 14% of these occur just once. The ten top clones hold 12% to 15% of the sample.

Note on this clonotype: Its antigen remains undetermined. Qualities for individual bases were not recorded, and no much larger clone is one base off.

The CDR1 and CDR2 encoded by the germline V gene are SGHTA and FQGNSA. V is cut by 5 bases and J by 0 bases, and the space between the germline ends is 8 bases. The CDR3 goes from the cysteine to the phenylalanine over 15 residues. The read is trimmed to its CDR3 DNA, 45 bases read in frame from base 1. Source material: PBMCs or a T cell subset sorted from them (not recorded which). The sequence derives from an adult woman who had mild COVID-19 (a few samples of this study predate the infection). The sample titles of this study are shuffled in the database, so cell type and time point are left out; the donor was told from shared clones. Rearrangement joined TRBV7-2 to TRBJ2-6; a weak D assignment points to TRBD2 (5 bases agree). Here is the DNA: TGTGCCAGCAGCCCGGGGAGCTCTGGGGCCAACGTCCTGACTTTC. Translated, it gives CASSPGSSGANVLTF.